This T cell receptor beta chain derives from a study of beta chain features in type 1 diabetes. Study conclusions and caveats: Diminished insertions and augmented deletions at VDJ junctions characterized type 1 diabetes patients.

After removal of 6 bases from V and 1 base from J, the junction contained 2 bases not matched to a gene. This CDR3 is 14 amino acids long. Per germline, CDR1 MNHNY and CDR2 SVGAGI (reference sequence). The isolated RNA, all of it, was reverse transcribed, so expressed TCRB transcripts were what got sequenced. Here immunoSEQ multiplex PCR was the method, and the copy in TCRdb shows in-frame clones only, minus some. The table records about 320,000 clones, around 13% of them present only once. Concerning this clone: Its target is unknown.

The TCR comes from a man aged 30 to 45 in good health. This chain uses TRBV6-6 with TRBJ2-2; 7 nucleotides agree with TRBD1. Material for sequencing was central memory CD4+ T cells from blood. The DNA for the CDR3 is TGTGCCAGCAGGGGACAGAAGAACACCGGGGAGCTGTTTTTT. This codes for CASRGQKNTGELFF.